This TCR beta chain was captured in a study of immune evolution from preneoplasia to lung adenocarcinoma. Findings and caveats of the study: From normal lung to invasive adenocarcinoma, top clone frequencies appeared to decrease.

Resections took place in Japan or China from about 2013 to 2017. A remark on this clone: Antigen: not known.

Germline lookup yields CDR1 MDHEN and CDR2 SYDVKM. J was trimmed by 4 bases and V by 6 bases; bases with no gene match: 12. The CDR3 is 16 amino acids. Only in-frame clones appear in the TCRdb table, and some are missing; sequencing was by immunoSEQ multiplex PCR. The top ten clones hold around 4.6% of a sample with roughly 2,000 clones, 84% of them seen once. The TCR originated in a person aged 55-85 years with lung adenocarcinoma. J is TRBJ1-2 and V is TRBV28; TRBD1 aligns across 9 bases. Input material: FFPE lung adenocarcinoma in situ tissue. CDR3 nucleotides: TGTGCCAGCAGCCCCGGGACAGGGCCCTTCGGCTATGGCTACACCTTC. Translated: CASSPGTGPFGYGYTF.